The source of this T cell receptor (beta chain) is a study of T cells in Graves' hyperthyroidism and ophthalmopathy. Out of 10 ml of fresh peripheral blood came the PBMCs. Regions amplified from RNA transcripts were the TCR beta CDR3 regions. The HTBI primer set served for first-round RT-PCR of the TCR CDR3. TCRdb passed the multiplex PCR reads through MiXCR, listing each CDR3 protein once. There are about 250,000 distinct CDR3 sequences in the sample; almost 25% occur only once, and about a third lies in the top ten. The sample holds many counts of this clonotype. The CDR3 loop spans 12 amino acids. CDR1 is MNHNS, CDR2 SASEGT, per germline. Between the trimmed V and J ends, which lost 4 bases and 3 bases, there was a span of 7 bases.

The chain couples TRBV6-1 to TRBJ2-7, with D uncertain. This TCR derives from a middle-aged woman with Graves' ophthalmopathy. The sequencing input was blood. The CDR3 here is CASSGDYYEQYF. CDR3 in DNA: TGTGCCAGCAGTGGGGATTACTACGAGCAGTACTTC.